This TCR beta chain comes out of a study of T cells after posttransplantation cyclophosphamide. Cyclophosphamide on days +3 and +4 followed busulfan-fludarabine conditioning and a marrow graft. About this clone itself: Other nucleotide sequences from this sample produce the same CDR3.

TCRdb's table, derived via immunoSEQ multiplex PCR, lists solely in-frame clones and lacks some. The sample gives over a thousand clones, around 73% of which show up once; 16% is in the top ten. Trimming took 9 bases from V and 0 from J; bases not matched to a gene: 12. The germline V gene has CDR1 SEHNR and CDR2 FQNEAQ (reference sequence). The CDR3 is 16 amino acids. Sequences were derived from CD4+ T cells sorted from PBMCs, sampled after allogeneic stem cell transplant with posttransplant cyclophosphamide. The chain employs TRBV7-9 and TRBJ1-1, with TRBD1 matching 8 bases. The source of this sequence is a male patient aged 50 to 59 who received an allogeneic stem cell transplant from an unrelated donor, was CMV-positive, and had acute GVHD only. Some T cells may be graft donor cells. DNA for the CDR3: TGTGCCAGTAGCCCTCCCGGGGACAGGCTGAACACTGAAGCTTTCTTT. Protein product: CASSPPGDRLNTEAFF.